The source of this T cell receptor (beta chain) is a study of CD8 T cells in Susac syndrome. Reverse transcription of about 0.5 to 1 ug RNA used random hexamers. A multiplex approach, immunoSEQ multiplex PCR, amplified TCR beta CDR3 across 54 Vbeta and 13 Jbeta. One entry per CDR3 protein results from TCRdb running MiXCR on the immunoSEQ multiplex PCR reads. The sample has about 300,000 distinct CDR3 sequences; 75% to 90% are singletons. CDR1 is GTSNPN, CDR2 SVGIG, per germline (reference sequence). Trimming cost V 0 bases and J 6 bases, with 11 bases left between them. The length of the CDR3 is 13 residues. Sequencing targeted TCR beta in blood CD8+ and CD4+ T cells. The multiple sclerosis controls comprised treatment-naive patients whose relapsing-remitting disease was stable or active. TEMRA cells were enriched by FACS, and CD4+ and CD8+ T cells were negatively isolated.

Material for sequencing was CD8+ T cells from PBMCs. The sequence was collected from a human donor with multiple sclerosis. The chain uses TRBV30 and TRBJ1-1, with D tentatively TRBD1 (6 bases). The CDR3 bases are TGTGCCTGGAGTGTACAGGGCCTCGCTGAAGCTTTCTTT. Its translation: CAWSVQGLAEAFF.